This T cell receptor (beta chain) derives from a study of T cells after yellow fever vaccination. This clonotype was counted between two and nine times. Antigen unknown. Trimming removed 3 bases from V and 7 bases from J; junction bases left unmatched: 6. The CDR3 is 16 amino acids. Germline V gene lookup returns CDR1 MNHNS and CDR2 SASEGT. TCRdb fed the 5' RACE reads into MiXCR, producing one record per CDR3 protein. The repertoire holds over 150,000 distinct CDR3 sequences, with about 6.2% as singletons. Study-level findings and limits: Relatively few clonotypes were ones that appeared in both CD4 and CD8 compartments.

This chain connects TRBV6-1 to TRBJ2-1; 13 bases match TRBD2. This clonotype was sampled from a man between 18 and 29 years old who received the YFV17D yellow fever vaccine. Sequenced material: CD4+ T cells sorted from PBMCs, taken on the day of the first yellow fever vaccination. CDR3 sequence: CASSERLAGGWNEQFF. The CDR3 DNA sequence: TGTGCCAGCAGTGAGAGACTAGCGGGGGGTTGGAATGAGCAGTTCTTC.